Below are 28 T cell receptor beta chains sequenced from a single sample in a study of regulatory T cells in long-lasting Graves disease. Time point of the sample: newly diagnosed GD, antithyroid drugs for less than 3 months. Extracted RNA from PBMCs served as the source of the TCR library. Library construction for TCR beta used iRepertoire HTBI primers and Arm-PCR of CDR3 regions. One entry per CDR3 protein results from TCRdb running MiXCR on the multiplex PCR reads. Counted here are roughly 410,000 distinct CDR3 sequences, 14% to 15% occurring once; the ten biggest clones make up approximately 7.8%. The sample was also linked to a second study, of T cells in Graves' hyperthyroidism and ophthalmopathy.

The sequencing used peripheral blood mononuclear cells (PBMCs), collected at new diagnosis, from a patient treated with antithyroid drugs. The origin of the receptors is a woman aged 40 to 50 with Graves disease.

This clonotype was found many times. The gene calls are TRBV19 and TRBJ1-2, with 7 positions matching TRBD1. Losses at the gene ends were 5 bases for V and 6 bases for J; bases not matched to a gene: 9. This CDR3 region has 14 residues. Germline V gives CDR1 LNHDA, CDR2 SQIVND (reference sequence). Here the CDR3 DNA reads TGTGCCAGTAGTCGGGACAGAGACCAGGATGGCTACACCTTC. This encodes CASSRDRDQDGYTF.

Comment on this clonotype: One base away lies a much larger clone, so this may be a sequencing read error. Without the conserved terminal phenylalanine or tryptophan, this CDR3 likely stems from a read error. In nucleotides, the CDR3 is TGTGCCAGCAGCCGTTACGGGGGGCGTTCACCCCTCCACCTT. Translating it yields CASSRYGGRSPLHL. The chain links TRBV5-8 to TRBJ1-6; D may be TRBD1 (6 bases). The V gene's germline CDR1 is SGHTS and CDR2 YDEGEE. The CDR3 is 14 residues long. The germline V and J ends were trimmed by 4 bases and 9 bases, with 14 bases remaining between them.

This clonotype was observed at least ten times. The V gene is TRBV7-8, the J gene TRBJ1-4; possible D gene TRBD1, 6 bases. Germline assignment: CDR1 SGHVS and CDR2 FQNEAQ. The CDR3 is made up of 17 amino acids. V dropped 1 base and J dropped 7 bases, with 19 bases sitting between them. In nucleotides, the CDR3 is TGTGCCAGCAGCTTAGTTATCGGCCTAGCAGGGGCTGAAAAACTGTTTTTT. Protein: CASSLVIGLAGAEKLFF. Full variable domain (missing parts from reference TRBV7-8 and TRBJ1-4): GAGVSQSPRYKVAKRGQDVALRCDPISGHVSLFWYQQALGQGPEFLTYFQNEAQLDKSGLPSDRFFAERPEGSVSTLKIQRTQQEDSAVYLCASSLVIGLAGAEKLFFGSGTQLSVL.

The J gene is TRBJ2-2, the V gene TRBV19; weak D call: TRBD1 (6 bases). Germline V gives CDR1 LNHDA, CDR2 SQIVND (reference sequence). V shed 6 bases and J shed 4 bases, with 12 bases lying between them. This CDR3 spans 14 amino acids. Written as DNA, the CDR3 is TGTGCCAGTAGACAACAGGGATCCACCGGGGAGCTGTTTTTT. Its protein product is CASRQQGSTGELFF.

This clonotype was seen ten or more times. CDR3 protein: CATSRDLGRDHEQYF. CDR3 in DNA: TGTGCCACCAGCAGAGATCTAGGCAGGGACCACGAGCAGTACTTC. This chain uses TRBV15 with TRBJ2-7; D may match TRBD1 or TRBD2 (5 bases each). CDR3 length: 15 residues. CDR1 LNHNV and CDR2 YYDKDF come from the germline V gene (reference sequence). Between the trimmed V and J ends, which lost 0 bases and 5 bases, there was a span of 14 bases.

Worth noting for this clonotype: A read error may be the cause here, since a much bigger clone is one base away. The V call is TRBV4-1, the J call TRBJ1-5; D unclear. Germline V CDR1 and CDR2: MGHRA, YSYEKL. The CDR3 length is 14 residues. The V gene lost 1 base and the J gene lost 6 bases, with 10 bases spanning the gap. The CDR3 reads CASSQVQRTQPQHF. The CDR3 DNA follows: TGCGCCAGCAGCCAAGTCCAGAGGACTCAGCCCCAGCATTTT.

The J gene is TRBJ1-1, the V gene TRBV9; D unresolved. Germline CDR1 and CDR2: SGDLS and YYNGEE. V lost 3 bases, J lost 1 base, and 7 bases lay in between. The CDR3 loop spans 13 amino acids. Here the CDR3 reads CASSGPSNTEAFF. The CDR3 DNA reads TGTGCCAGCAGCGGCCCATCGAACACTGAAGCTTTCTTT. Full variable domain (rest looked up from reference TRBV9 and TRBJ1-1): DSGVTQTPKHLITATGQRVTLRCSPRSGDLSVYWYQQSLDQGLQFLIQYYNGEERAKGNILERFSAQQFPDLHSELNLSSLELGDSALYFCASSGPSNTEAFFGQGTRLTVV.

The sample holds a few counts of this clonotype. V usage is TRBV5-4 and J usage is TRBJ2-2, with D perhaps assigned TRBD1 or TRBD2 (5 bases each). Trimming pared 0 bases from V and 1 base from J, leaving 10 bases between. Germline values: CDR1 SGHNT, CDR2 YYREEE (reference sequence). CDR3 length equals 16 residues. The CDR3 DNA reads as TGTGCCAGCAGCTTGGACGGGACGGGGAACACCGGGGAGCTGTTTTTT. Amino acids: CASSLDGTGNTGELFF.

This clonotype occurred many times. The V and J genes are TRBV6-5 and TRBJ2-5, with TRBD1 as a possible D gene (5 bases). The germline CDR1 and CDR2 sequences are MNHEY and SVGAGI. V was trimmed by 2 bases and J by 5 bases, leaving 9 bases between them. The CDR3 runs 13 residues. CDR3 bases: TGTGCCAGCAGTTACAGGGGTGTCGAGACCCAGTACTTC. It yields the protein CASSYRGVETQYF.

At least ten counts were recorded for this clonotype. This sequence joins TRBV11-2 and TRBJ2-1, with 10 bases that match TRBD2. This CDR3 spans 16 amino acids. CDR1 is SGHAT and CDR2 is FQNNGV in the germline V gene. With 1 base clipped from V and 6 bases from J, the junction kept 6 bases outside the gene matches. The CDR3: CASSLVGLAGVNEQFF. Written as DNA, the CDR3 is TGTGCCAGCAGCTTAGTTGGGCTAGCGGGGGTCAATGAGCAGTTCTTC.

This clonotype was recorded many times. This chain links TRBV2 with TRBJ2-3; no reliable D call. The germline V gene has CDR1 SNHLY and CDR2 FYNNEI. Trimming left V 8 bases short and J 0 bases short, with 12 bases between. The CDR3 totals 14 residues. The CDR3 is CASRRDHSTDTQYF. The CDR3 DNA reads as TGTGCCAGCCGGAGAGATCACAGCACAGATACGCAGTATTTT.

This clonotype was picked up many times. The rearrangement joins TRBV28 to TRBJ2-1; 8 bases are a match to TRBD2. With 0 bases clipped from V and 6 bases from J, the junction kept 4 bases outside the gene matches. The CDR3 is 15 residues long. Germline V gives CDR1 MDHEN, CDR2 SYDVKM. The CDR3 loop is CASSLWGTSFNEQFF. DNA for the CDR3: TGTGCCAGCAGTTTATGGGGGACTAGTTTCAATGAGCAGTTCTTC.

V usage is TRBV28 and J usage is TRBJ1-5, with D uncertain. The CDR3 loop spans 14 amino acids. Germline CDR1 is MDHEN and CDR2 is SYDVKM. Trimming left V 2 bases short and J 3 bases short, with 8 bases between. CDR3 in DNA: TGTGCCAGCAGTTTACGGGGTGTCAATCAGCCCCAGCATTTT. It translates to CASSLRGVNQPQHF. Drawing the rest from reference TRBV28 and TRBJ1-5, the complete variable domain is DVKVTQSSRYLVKRTGEKVFLECVQDMDHENMFWYRQDPGLGLRLIYFSYDVKMKEKGDIPEGYSVSREKKERFSLILESASTNQTSMYLCASSLRGVNQPQHFGDGTRLSIL.

In its sample, this clonotype was seen many times. The J gene is TRBJ1-6, the V gene TRBV30, with a possible D match to TRBD1 (6 bases). Trimming removed 0 bases at V and 10 bases at J, with 10 bases between. Germline CDR1 is GTSNPN and CDR2 is SVGIG (reference sequence). This CDR3 spans 13 amino acids. The CDR3 bases are TGTGCCTGGAGTGTACAGGGTGAATCACCCCTCCACTTT. It specifies CAWSVQGESPLHF.

This clonotype has a count of ten or more. The chain combines TRBV19 with TRBJ2-5; 7 bases agree with TRBD1. The V segment lost 5 bases and the J segment 3 bases; nucleotides outside the gene matches: 12. The CDR3 runs to 16 residues. Germline lookup yields CDR1 LNHDA and CDR2 SQIVND (reference sequence). The CDR3 nucleotides read TGTGCCAGTAGTCTAAGGACCGGGACAGTAAAAGAGACCCAGTACTTC. This translates into CASSLRTGTVKETQYF.

This chain connects TRBV6-5 to TRBJ2-7; D is perhaps TRBD1 (6 bases). This CDR3 is 15 amino acids long. Germline V gene lookup returns CDR1 MNHEY and CDR2 SVGAGI. V shed 0 bases and J shed 2 bases, with 11 bases lying between them. The CDR3 loop reads CASSYSNRETYEQYF. The CDR3 DNA reads TGTGCCAGCAGTTACTCGAACAGGGAGACCTACGAGCAGTACTTC.

This clonotype was observed a handful of times. The chain joins TRBV3-1 to TRBJ2-7; 8 positions agree with TRBD2. The CDR3 consists of 18 residues. J lost 2 bases, V lost 1 base, and 13 bases had no gene match. Per the germline V gene, CDR1 is LGHDT and CDR2 is YNNKEL (reference sequence). The CDR3 DNA reads TGTGCCAGCAGCCAAGGGATAAGCGGGCGGGAGGTGCCCTACGAGCAGTACTTC. Translation gives CASSQGISGREVPYEQYF.

This clonotype occurred many times. The chain joins TRBV29-1 to TRBJ2-7; no firm D call. Germline loops: CDR1 SQVTM, CDR2 ANQGSEA. Trimming stripped 7 bases from V and 2 bases from J, with 15 bases between. The CDR3 extends over 13 amino acids. The CDR3 DNA sequence: TGCAGCGCCGTTGGGTTCGCCCCCTACGAGCAGTACTTC. This sequence encodes CSAVGFAPYEQYF.

The table lists this clonotype with many counts. The chain carries TRBV7-4 and TRBJ2-7, with TRBD2 identical over 14 bases. V lost 5 bases, J lost 7 bases, and 7 bases stayed unmatched. This CDR3 has 15 amino acids. Germline loops: CDR1 SGHVT, CDR2 SQSDAQ. The CDR3 is CASSLGTSGSWEQYF. The CDR3 coding sequence is TGTGCCAGCAGCCTGGGGACTAGCGGGAGCTGGGAGCAGTACTTC.

This clonotype was detected ten times or more. The rearrangement uses TRBV2 and TRBJ1-5; 7 bases line up with TRBD1. The CDR3 is made up of 14 amino acids. Looked up from germline, CDR1 is SNHLY and CDR2 is FYNNEI. V lost 8 bases and J lost 9; bases outside the gene matches: 13. As DNA, the CDR3 is TGTGCCAGCGGCGGGACAGTCCCCAATTGGCCCCAGCATTTT. This encodes CASGGTVPNWPQHF.

This clonotype came up many times. This sequence joins TRBV20-1 and TRBJ2-5, with 10 positions matching TRBD2. J gave up 5 bases and V 0 bases, and 6 bases lay outside the gene matches. The CDR3 is 15 amino acids. Germline CDR1 DFQATT, CDR2 SNEGSKA (reference sequence). CDR3 DNA: TGCAGTGCTAGAGATCTAGCGGGGGTCGTGGAGACCCAGTACTTC. Translation: CSARDLAGVVETQYF.

The table lists this clonotype with many counts. V and J are TRBV7-2 and TRBJ2-5, with 9 bases matching TRBD1. The J call may be in error: the DNA end matches TRBJ2-1 better. The length of the CDR3 is 13 residues. Germline V lookup: CDR1 SGHTA, CDR2 FQGNSA. In DNA, the CDR3 is TGTGCCAGCAGCGTACAGGGGGCCAATGAGCAGTTCTTC. Its translation: CASSVQGANEQFF.

This clonotype was detected ten times or more. This chain joins TRBV20-1 and TRBJ1-2; tentatively, D is TRBD1 (6 bases). CDR1 and CDR2 (germline): DFQATT, SNEGSKA (reference sequence). Trimming took 6 bases from V and 4 from J, leaving 9 bases between them. The length of the CDR3 is 11 residues. The CDR3 bases are TGCAGTGCCACAGGGAGCTATGGCTACACCTTC. Translated: CSATGSYGYTF.

This clonotype was seen many times. Since a much larger clone is just one base distant, this may be a read error. The rearrangement links TRBV7-3 to TRBJ2-2; D is unclear. Trimming removed 6 bases from V and 4 bases from J, with 6 bases in between. This CDR3 has 12 residues. The germline V gene has CDR1 SGHTA and CDR2 FQGTGA. In nucleotides, the CDR3 is TGTGCCAGCAGTAGACCCACCGGGGAGCTGTTTTTT. Its protein product is CASSRPTGELFF.

This clonotype has more than one count but fewer than ten. This chain uses TRBV19 with TRBJ2-5, with TRBD1 matching over 9 bases. V dropped 3 bases and J dropped 5; count of bases not matched to a gene: 7. The CDR3 loop spans 15 amino acids. Per the germline V gene, CDR1 is LNHDA and CDR2 is SQIVND (reference sequence). The CDR3 region has the DNA TGTGCCAGTAGTATTTACAGGGGGCTTGGTGAGACCCAGTACTTC. Protein: CASSIYRGLGETQYF.

A few counts support this clonotype. The chain links TRBV5-6 to TRBJ2-3, with 13 nucleotides matching TRBD2. Germline V gene data show CDR1 as SGHDT and CDR2 as YYEEEE. Trimming cost V 3 bases and J 2 bases; bases outside gene matches: 3. CDR3 length equals 16 residues. DNA for the CDR3: TGTGCCAGCAGCTCGGGACTAGCGGGGCTCACAGATACGCAGTATTTT. The encoded protein is CASSSGLAGLTDTQYF.

This clonotype was counted between two and nine times. The chain carries TRBV10-3 and TRBJ2-5; D gene ambiguous. V lost 4 bases to trimming and J lost 4 bases, with 10 bases between them. The CDR3 extends over 13 amino acids. CDR1 and CDR2 (germline): ENHRY, SYGVKD. The CDR3 region has the DNA TGTGCCATCAGTGTTCAGCGCGGAGAGACCCAGTACTTC. Its protein product is CAISVQRGETQYF.

This clonotype was counted between two and nine times. A much larger clone lies a single base off, so this may be a read error. In this CDR3 the conserved last residue, phenylalanine or tryptophan, is missing, so a read error is likely. The V and J genes are TRBV28 and TRBJ2-6; D is unresolved. CDR3 length equals 15 residues. Germline CDR1 is MDHEN and CDR2 is SYDVKM. With 6 bases removed from V and 0 bases from J, the gap between germline ends came to 9 bases. This CDR3 is CASSTDGSGANVLTS. The CDR3, as DNA: TGTGCCAGCAGCACAGACGGCTCTGGGGCCAACGTCCTGACTTCC.